Below, 27 T cell receptor beta chains from the same sample are listed, as sequenced in a study of blood T cell repertoires in COVID-19. The repertoire was sequenced with immunoSEQ multiplex PCR; TCRdb's copy has only in-frame clones and lacks some. The sample lists some 31,000 clones; 85% to 90% were seen once. Sequencing used peripheral blood. These receptors were collected from a woman aged 55 to 70 with active COVID-19.

This chain connects TRBV5-1 to TRBJ2-1; D unresolved. V lost 4 bases and J lost 0, with 14 bases in between. The CDR3 covers 16 residues. Germline CDR1 reads SGHRS; CDR2 reads YFSETQ. CDR3 residues: CASSLVLAASYNEQFF. The CDR3 region has the DNA TGCGCCAGCAGCCTAGTTTTAGCCGCCTCCTACAATGAGCAGTTCTTC. The whole variable domain, remainder taken from reference TRBV5-1 and TRBJ2-1, is KAGVTQTPRYLIKTRGQQVTLSCSPISGHRSVSWYQQTPGQGLQFLFEYFSETQRNKGNFPGRFSGRQFSNSRSEMNVSTLELGDSALYLCASSLVLAASYNEQFFGPGTRLTVL.

The rearrangement links TRBV7-9 to TRBJ2-3; D may be TRBD2 (5 bases). The length of the CDR3 is 15 residues. Trimming pared 1 base from V and 3 bases from J, leaving 11 bases between. The germline gives CDR1 SEHNR, CDR2 FQNEAQ (reference sequence). CDR3: CASSLVLDPTDTQYF. In nucleotides, the CDR3 is TGTGCCAGCAGCTTAGTACTAGACCCTACAGATACGCAGTATTTT.

CDR3: CASSIGQRITDTQYF. The DNA of the CDR3 is TGTGCCAGTAGTATTGGACAGAGGATCACAGATACGCAGTATTTT. This sequence joins TRBV19 and TRBJ2-3; D may be TRBD1 (6 bases). CDR1 and CDR2 from the germline V gene are LNHDA and SQIVND (reference sequence). This CDR3 is 15 amino acids long. V gave up 3 bases and J gave up 2 bases, with 12 bases separating them.

This chain uses TRBV4-1 with TRBJ2-3; 11 nucleotides match TRBD1. In germline, CDR1 is MGHRA, CDR2 YSYEKL. This CDR3 contains 18 residues. The V segment lost 4 bases and the J segment 6 bases; nucleotides outside the gene matches: 15. The CDR3 protein is CASSRGAGTGGPSDTQYF. The CDR3 DNA follows: TGCGCCAGCAGCCGAGGCGCCGGGACAGGGGGTCCGAGTGATACGCAGTATTTT.

This clone was seen more than once but under ten times. The genes are TRBV7-9 and TRBJ1-2; D perhaps matches TRBD1 (5 bases). The CDR3 contains 13 residues. Germline CDR1 is SEHNR and CDR2 is FQNEAQ (reference sequence). V gave up 6 bases and J gave up 1 base, with 9 bases separating them. The DNA of the CDR3 is TGTGCCAGCAGTTTGACAGTTAACTATGGCTACACCTTC. This sequence encodes CASSLTVNYGYTF.

This chain joins TRBV7-9 and TRBJ2-3, with 14 bases that match TRBD2. Germline-derived CDR1 and CDR2 are SEHNR and FQNEAQ (reference sequence). The CDR3 spans 18 residues. J was trimmed by 4 bases and V by 1 base; bases with no gene match: 7. CDR3 region: CASSLGGTSGRGADTQYF. The CDR3 region has the DNA TGTGCCAGCAGCTTAGGGGGGACTAGCGGGAGAGGCGCAGATACGCAGTATTTT.

V is TRBV3-1 (or the pseudogene TRBV3-2) and J is TRBJ2-3, with 8 bases fitting TRBD2. The junction had 5 bases not matched to a gene; V was cut back by 1 base and J by 2 bases. Per germline, CDR1 LGHDT and CDR2 YNNKEL (reference sequence). The CDR3 covers 16 residues. CDR3: CASSQVGGGPTDTQYF. In DNA, the CDR3 is TGTGCCAGCAGCCAAGTCGGGGGGGGACCCACAGATACGCAGTATTTT.

The chain combines TRBV7-3 with TRBJ2-3; D may be TRBD2 (6 bases). From germline, CDR1 is SGHTA and CDR2 FQGTGA. Between the trimmed V and J ends, which lost 5 bases and 8 bases, there was a span of 20 bases. This CDR3 has 15 amino acids. The CDR3: CASSPVGLNSGTQYF. The CDR3 DNA reads as TGTGCCAGCAGCCCCGTGGGACTGAACTCGGGTACGCAGTATTTT.

This clone was seen more than once but under ten times. V and J are TRBV11-3 and TRBJ2-2; TRBD2 agrees at 9 bases. This CDR3 has 15 amino acids. The germline CDR1 and CDR2 sequences are SGHNT and YENEEA. J lost 2 bases, V lost 4 bases, and 2 bases had no gene match. CDR3 in DNA: TGTGCCAGCAGCTCAGCGGGGGGTAACACCGGGGAGCTGTTTTTT. It is translated as CASSSAGGNTGELFF.

V is TRBV19 and J is TRBJ2-1; D may be TRBD1 (5 bases). In germline, CDR1 is LNHDA, CDR2 SQIVND (reference sequence). Trimming stripped 5 bases from V and 2 bases from J, with 19 bases between. The CDR3 has 17 amino acids. DNA for the CDR3: TGTGCCAGTAGTGGTGTTGGGGCCCTTCGAACCTACAATGAGCAGTTCTTC. Its protein is CASSGVGALRTYNEQFF.

The chain is built from TRBV4-1 and TRBJ2-1, with 7 bases fitting TRBD2. V shed 1 base and J 4 bases; nucleotides not matched to a gene: 19. The CDR3 has 20 amino acids. Per germline, CDR1 MGHRA and CDR2 YSYEKL. In nucleotides, the CDR3 is TGCGCCAGCAGCCAAGGGAGAATTCTAGCTGGCGGGAGCGCATACAATGAGCAGTTCTTC. Its protein is CASSQGRILAGGSAYNEQFF.

V usage is TRBV7-3 and J usage is TRBJ2-6, with D possibly being TRBD1 (6 bases). CDR1 is SGHTA, CDR2 FQGTGA, per germline. Trimming stripped 5 bases from V and 4 bases from J, with 18 bases between. The CDR3 length is 17 residues. CDR3 amino acids: CASSPSVRGIGANVLTF. DNA of the CDR3: TGTGCCAGCAGCCCAAGTGTCAGGGGTATAGGGGCCAACGTCCTGACTTTC.

This rearrangement joins TRBV28 to TRBJ2-7, with D possibly TRBD1 on 6 matching bases. This CDR3 comprises 15 residues. The V end lost 8 bases, the J end lost 6 bases, and 23 bases lay between the germline ends. Germline loops: CDR1 MDHEN, CDR2 SYDVKM. The CDR3 DNA reads TGTGCCAGCTACGACAGGTCCCGGCCCTTTCTCGAGCAGTACTTC. It codes for CASYDRSRPFLEQYF.

V and J are TRBV9 and TRBJ1-4; D uncertain. In germline, CDR1 is SGDLS, CDR2 YYNGEE. The length of the CDR3 is 13 residues. V was pared by 0 bases and J by 8 bases, with 8 bases between. The CDR3: CASSVGEREKLFF. The CDR3 coding sequence is TGTGCCAGCAGCGTAGGGGAGCGGGAAAAACTGTTTTTT.

The chain has TRBV28 and TRBJ2-3; 7 bases align to TRBD2. Germline CDR1 reads MDHEN; CDR2 reads SYDVKM. The CDR3 is made up of 15 amino acids. The trim removed 5 bases at V and 2 bases at J, leaving 7 bases unmatched. The CDR3 reads CASSRSSGLTDTQYF. The CDR3 nucleotides are TGTGCCAGCAGTCGCTCTAGCGGACTCACAGATACGCAGTATTTT.

This rearrangement joins TRBV2 to TRBJ1-6; D is possibly TRBD1 (5 bases). V was cut by 4 bases and J by 8 bases, with 18 bases left in between. The length of the CDR3 is 16 residues. CDR1 and CDR2 (germline): SNHLY, FYNNEI. The CDR3 region has the DNA TGTGCCAGCAGTGTCTTGGCAGGGAGGTCGGATTCACCCCTCCACTTT. Its protein product is CASSVLAGRSDSPLHF.

The chain links TRBV4-1 to TRBJ2-2; possibly TRBD2 for D (5 bases). The CDR3 is 14 amino acids. V was cut by 2 bases and J by 5 bases, with 9 bases left in between. Looked up from germline, CDR1 is MGHRA and CDR2 is YSYEKL. The CDR3 reads CASSQRLATGELFF. The CDR3 DNA reads TGCGCCAGCAGCCAACGGCTAGCTACCGGGGAGCTGTTTTTT.

This sequence joins TRBV3-1 (or the pseudogene TRBV3-2) and TRBJ1-3; no definite D call. Trimming removed 0 bases from V and 2 bases from J, with 2 bases in between. Per the germline V gene, CDR1 is LGHDT and CDR2 is YNNKEL (reference sequence). The CDR3 sequence is 13 residues long. CDR3 amino acids: CASSQDTGNTIYF. Written as DNA, the CDR3 is TGTGCCAGCAGCCAAGATACTGGAAACACCATATATTTT.

The genes are TRBV19 and TRBJ1-2; 7 bases are shared with TRBD1. Germline assignment: CDR1 LNHDA and CDR2 SQIVND (reference sequence). V shed 4 bases, J shed 7 bases, and the junction held 15 bases outside the gene matches. The CDR3 is 16 residues long. The CDR3 protein is CASSTRDRIRSSGYTF. The CDR3 coding sequence is TGTGCCAGTAGTACCCGGGACAGAATAAGATCGAGTGGCTACACCTTC.

The chain has TRBV11-2 and TRBJ2-5; 7 bases map to TRBD1. CDR3 length: 14 residues. Germline V gene lookup returns CDR1 SGHAT and CDR2 FQNNGV. V shed 7 bases, J shed 5 bases, and the junction held 10 bases outside the gene matches. CDR3 residues: CASTQDRHSETQYF. The CDR3 DNA sequence: TGTGCCAGCACCCAGGACAGGCATTCTGAGACCCAGTACTTC.

This chain connects TRBV6-5 to TRBJ1-1; D not certain. Per the germline V gene, CDR1 is MNHEY and CDR2 is SVGAGI. The CDR3 is 15 residues long. The V end was cut by 4 bases, the J end by 4 bases, with 16 bases between. CDR3 in DNA: TGTGCCAGCAGTTCAGGAGGTTATGGAAGCACTGAAGCTTTCTTT. As protein: CASSSGGYGSTEAFF.

This clone has only one observation. The J gene is TRBJ1-1, the V gene TRBV3-1 (or the pseudogene TRBV3-2), with D possibly matching TRBD1 (5 bases). The CDR3 has 14 amino acids. Looked up from germline, CDR1 is LGHDT and CDR2 is YNNKEL (reference sequence). Trimming took 4 bases from V and 4 from J, leaving 13 bases between them. The CDR3 is CASSPRGYGTEAFF. For the CDR3, the DNA is TGTGCCAGCAGCCCCCGGGGGTATGGCACTGAAGCTTTCTTT.

V gene TRBV5-1 combines with J gene TRBJ2-1; TRBD1 matches at 8 bases. Germline CDR1 SGHRS, CDR2 YFSETQ. J was trimmed by 6 bases and V by 0 bases; bases with no gene match: 5. The CDR3 runs 15 residues. CDR3 region: CASSLVGQGSNEQFF. CDR3 DNA: TGCGCCAGCAGCTTGGTCGGACAGGGTTCCAATGAGCAGTTCTTC. Variable domain in full (rest from reference TRBV5-1 and TRBJ2-1): KAGVTQTPRYLIKTRGQQVTLSCSPISGHRSVSWYQQTPGQGLQFLFEYFSETQRNKGNFPGRFSGRQFSNSRSEMNVSTLELGDSALYLCASSLVGQGSNEQFFGPGTRLTVL.

V usage is TRBV12-3 or TRBV12-4 and J usage is TRBJ1-1; D not certain. CDR3 length equals 11 residues. Between the trimmed V and J ends, which lost 4 bases and 3 bases, there was a span of 3 bases. The CDR3 DNA sequence: TGTGCCAGCAGTTCGTACACTGAAGCTTTCTTT. Translation: CASSSYTEAFF.

The chain has TRBV7-2 and TRBJ2-1; TRBD2 is a possible D gene (6 bases). The CDR3 runs 15 residues. V lost 5 bases and J 8 bases, leaving 19 bases between the germline ends. Germline values: CDR1 SGHTA, CDR2 FQGNSA. The CDR3 reads CASSLGDGGLYEQFF. In DNA, the CDR3 is TGTGCCAGCAGCCTAGGAGATGGGGGGTTGTATGAGCAGTTCTTC.

Points on this clone: One end of the junction does not line up with germline, which may come from a read error. V and J are TRBV11-2 and TRBJ1-2, with 8 bases aligning to TRBD1. The CDR3 extends over 17 amino acids. In germline, CDR1 is SGHAT, CDR2 FQNNGV. This CDR3 reads CASSPGTGRPPKYGYTF. The CDR3 nucleotides read TGTGCCAGCAGCCCCGGGACAGGTCGTCCCCCTAAATATGGCTACACCTTC.

This chain joins TRBV12-3 or TRBV12-4 and TRBJ2-7; no clear D gene. Between the trimmed V and J ends, which lost 6 bases and 9 bases, there was a span of 12 bases. The CDR3 has 11 residues. CDR3 amino acids: CASSPDRVQYF. The CDR3 region has the DNA TGTGCCAGCAGCCCCGACCGGGTGCAGTACTTC.